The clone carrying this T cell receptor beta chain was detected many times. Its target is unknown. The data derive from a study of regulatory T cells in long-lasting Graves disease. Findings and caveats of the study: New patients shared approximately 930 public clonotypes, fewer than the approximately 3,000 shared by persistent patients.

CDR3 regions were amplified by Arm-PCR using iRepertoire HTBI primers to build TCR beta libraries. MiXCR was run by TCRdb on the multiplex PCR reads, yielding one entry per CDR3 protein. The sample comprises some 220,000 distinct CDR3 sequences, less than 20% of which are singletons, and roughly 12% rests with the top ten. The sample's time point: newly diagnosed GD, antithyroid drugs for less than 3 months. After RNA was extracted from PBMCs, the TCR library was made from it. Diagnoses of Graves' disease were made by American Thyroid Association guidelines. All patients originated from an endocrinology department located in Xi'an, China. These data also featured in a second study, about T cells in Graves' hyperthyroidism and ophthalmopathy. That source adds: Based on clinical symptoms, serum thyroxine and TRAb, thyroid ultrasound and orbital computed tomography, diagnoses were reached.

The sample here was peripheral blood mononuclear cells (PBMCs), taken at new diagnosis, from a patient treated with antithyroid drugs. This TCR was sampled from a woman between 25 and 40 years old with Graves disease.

The CDR3 bases are TGTGCCAGCAGTTCTATTCGACAGGGGGCAGGAAACACCATATATTTT. It is translated as CASSSIRQGAGNTIYF. The V call is TRBV27, the J call TRBJ1-3; 10 bases agree with TRBD1. Trimming cost V 4 bases and J 4 bases; bases outside gene matches: 7. The CDR3 spans 16 residues. Germline V CDR1 and CDR2: MNHEY, SMNVEV (reference sequence).